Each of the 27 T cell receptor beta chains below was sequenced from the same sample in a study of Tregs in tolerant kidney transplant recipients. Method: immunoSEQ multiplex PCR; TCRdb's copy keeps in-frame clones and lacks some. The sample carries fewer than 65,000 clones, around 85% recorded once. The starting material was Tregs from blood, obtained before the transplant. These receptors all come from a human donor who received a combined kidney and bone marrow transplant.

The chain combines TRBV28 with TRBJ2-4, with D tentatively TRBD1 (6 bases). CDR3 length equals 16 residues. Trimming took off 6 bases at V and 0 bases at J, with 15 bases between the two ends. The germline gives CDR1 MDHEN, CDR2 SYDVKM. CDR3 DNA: TGTGCCAGCAGCCGGGACATAAGAGTAGCCAAAAACATTCAGTACTTC. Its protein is CASSRDIRVAKNIQYF. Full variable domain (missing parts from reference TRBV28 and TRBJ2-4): DVKVTQSSRYLVKRTGEKVFLECVQDMDHENMFWYRQDPGLGLRLIYFSYDVKMKEKGDIPEGYSVSREKKERFSLILESASTNQTSMYLCASSRDIRVAKNIQYFGAGTRLSVL.

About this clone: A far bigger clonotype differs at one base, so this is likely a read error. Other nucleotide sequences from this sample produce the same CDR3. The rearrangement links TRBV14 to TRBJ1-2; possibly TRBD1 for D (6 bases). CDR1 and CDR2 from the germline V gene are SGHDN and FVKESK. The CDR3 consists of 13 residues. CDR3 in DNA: TGCGCCAGCAGCCCCCGACAGGCTGGAGGCTACACCTTC. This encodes CASSPRQAGGYTF.

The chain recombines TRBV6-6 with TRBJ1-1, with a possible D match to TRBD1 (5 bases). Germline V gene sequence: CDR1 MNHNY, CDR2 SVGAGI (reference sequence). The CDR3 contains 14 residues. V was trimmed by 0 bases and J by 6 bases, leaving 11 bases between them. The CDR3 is CASSYSLGPPEAFF. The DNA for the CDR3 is TGTGCCAGCAGTTACTCGCTGGGACCACCTGAAGCTTTCTTT.

The DNA for the CDR3 is TGTGCCAGCAGTACTTCCGTAGCCGGGGAGCTGTTTTTT. Protein product: CASSTSVAGELFF. The rearrangement uses TRBV6-1 and TRBJ2-2; D not resolved. CDR3 length: 13 residues. Trimming left V 5 bases short and J 6 bases short, with 10 bases between. Per the germline V gene, CDR1 is MNHNS and CDR2 is SASEGT.

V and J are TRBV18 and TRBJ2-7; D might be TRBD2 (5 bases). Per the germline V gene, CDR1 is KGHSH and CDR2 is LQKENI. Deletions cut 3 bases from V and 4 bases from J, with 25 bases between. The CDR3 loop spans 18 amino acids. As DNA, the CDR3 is TGTGCCAGCTCACCGATCCCCCAGACTACAGCAGGTGGTTACGAGCAGTACTTC. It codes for CASSPIPQTTAGGYEQYF.

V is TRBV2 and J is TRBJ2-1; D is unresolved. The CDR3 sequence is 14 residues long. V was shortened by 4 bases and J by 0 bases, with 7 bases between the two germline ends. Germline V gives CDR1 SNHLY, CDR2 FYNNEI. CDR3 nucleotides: TGTGCCAGCAGTGCGGGCAGCTCCTACAATGAGCAGTTCTTC. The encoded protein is CASSAGSSYNEQFF.

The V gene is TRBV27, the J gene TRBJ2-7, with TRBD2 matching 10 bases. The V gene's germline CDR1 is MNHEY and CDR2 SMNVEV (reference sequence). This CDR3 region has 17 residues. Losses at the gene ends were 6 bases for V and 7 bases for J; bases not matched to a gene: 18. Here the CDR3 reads CASSSGLAGVRILEQYF. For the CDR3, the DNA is TGTGCCAGCAGCTCGGGGCTAGCGGGGGTCCGAATCCTGGAGCAGTACTTC.

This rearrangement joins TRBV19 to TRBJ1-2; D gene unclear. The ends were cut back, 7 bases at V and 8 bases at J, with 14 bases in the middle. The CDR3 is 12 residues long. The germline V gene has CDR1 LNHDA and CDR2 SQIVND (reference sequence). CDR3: CASKEYLKGYTF. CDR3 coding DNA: TGTGCCAGTAAGGAATACCTAAAAGGCTACACCTTC.

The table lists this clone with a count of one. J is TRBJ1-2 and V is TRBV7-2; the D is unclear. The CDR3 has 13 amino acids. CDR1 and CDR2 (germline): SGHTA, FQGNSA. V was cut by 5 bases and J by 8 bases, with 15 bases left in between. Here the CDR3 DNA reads TGTGCCAGCAGCCCGCACCGCGATCAGGGCTACACCTTC. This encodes CASSPHRDQGYTF.

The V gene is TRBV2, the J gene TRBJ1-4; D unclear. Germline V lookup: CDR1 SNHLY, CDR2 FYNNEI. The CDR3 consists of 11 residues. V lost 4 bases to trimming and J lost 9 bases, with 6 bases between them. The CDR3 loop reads CASSGTKKLFF. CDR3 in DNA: TGTGCCAGCAGTGGGACCAAAAAACTGTTTTTT.

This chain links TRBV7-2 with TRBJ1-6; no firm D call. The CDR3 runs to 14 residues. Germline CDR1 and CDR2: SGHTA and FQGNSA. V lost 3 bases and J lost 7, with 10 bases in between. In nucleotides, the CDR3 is TGTGCCAGCAGCTTGAGGTCCGCGAATTCACCCCTCCACTTT. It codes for CASSLRSANSPLHF.

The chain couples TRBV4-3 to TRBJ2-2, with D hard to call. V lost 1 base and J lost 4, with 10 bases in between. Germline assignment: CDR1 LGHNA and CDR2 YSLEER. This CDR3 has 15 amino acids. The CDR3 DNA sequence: TGCGCCAGCAGCCAAGGCCTAGTTAGCACCGGGGAGCTGTTTTTT. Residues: CASSQGLVSTGELFF.

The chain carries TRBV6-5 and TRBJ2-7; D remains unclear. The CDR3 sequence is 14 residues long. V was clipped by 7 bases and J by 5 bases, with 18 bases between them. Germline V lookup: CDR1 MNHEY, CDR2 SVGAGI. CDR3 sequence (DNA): TGTGCCAGCACCTCCTCTGAACACGTAAACGAGCAGTACTTC. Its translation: CASTSSEHVNEQYF.

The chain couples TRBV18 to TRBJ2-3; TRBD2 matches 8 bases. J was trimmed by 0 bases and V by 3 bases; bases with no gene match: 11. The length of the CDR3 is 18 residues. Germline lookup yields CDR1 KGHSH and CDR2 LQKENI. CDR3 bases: TGTGCCAGCTCACCCAGGTTGAGCGGGAGACCCAGCACAGATACGCAGTATTTT. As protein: CASSPRLSGRPSTDTQYF.

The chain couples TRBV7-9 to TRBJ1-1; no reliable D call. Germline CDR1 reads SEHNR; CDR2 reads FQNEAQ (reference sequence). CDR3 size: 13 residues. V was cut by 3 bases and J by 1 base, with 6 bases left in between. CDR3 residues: CASSFQENTEAFF. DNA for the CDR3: TGTGCCAGCAGCTTCCAGGAGAACACTGAAGCTTTCTTT.

CDR3 sequence: CASRLGGMNTEAFF. For the CDR3, the DNA is TGTGCCAGCCGCCTGGGAGGGATGAACACTGAAGCTTTCTTT. The V gene is TRBV7-2, the J gene TRBJ1-1; D remains unclear. The CDR3 spans 14 residues. V gave up 8 bases and J gave up 0 bases, with 13 bases separating them. CDR1 SGHTA and CDR2 FQGNSA come from the germline V gene.

CDR3 coding DNA: TGTGCCAGCAGCAAGAGGGGTAAGACAGGGTACAACTATGGCTACACCTTC. This translates into CASSKRGKTGYNYGYTF. The genes are TRBV5-6 and TRBJ1-2; 7 bases fit TRBD1. Germline CDR1 reads SGHDT; CDR2 reads YYEEEE. J gave up 2 bases and V 4 bases, and 14 bases lay outside the gene matches. This CDR3 is 17 amino acids long.

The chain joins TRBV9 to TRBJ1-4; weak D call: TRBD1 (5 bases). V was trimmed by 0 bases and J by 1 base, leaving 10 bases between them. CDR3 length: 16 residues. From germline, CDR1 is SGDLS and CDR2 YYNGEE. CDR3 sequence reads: CASSVGPGVTNEKLFF. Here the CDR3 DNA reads TGTGCCAGCAGCGTAGGCCCGGGGGTAACTAATGAAAAACTGTTTTTT.

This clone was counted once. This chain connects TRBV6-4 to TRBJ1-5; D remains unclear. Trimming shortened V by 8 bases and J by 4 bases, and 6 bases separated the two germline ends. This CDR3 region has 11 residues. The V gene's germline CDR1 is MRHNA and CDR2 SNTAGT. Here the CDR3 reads CASPPNQPQHF. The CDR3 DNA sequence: TGTGCCAGCCCGCCGAATCAGCCCCAGCATTTT.

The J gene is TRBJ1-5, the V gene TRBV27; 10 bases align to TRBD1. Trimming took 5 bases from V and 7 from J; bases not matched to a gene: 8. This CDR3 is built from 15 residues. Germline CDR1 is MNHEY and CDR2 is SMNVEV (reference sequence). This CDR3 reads CASSPGDRGYQPQHF. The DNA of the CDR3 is TGTGCCAGCAGTCCCGGGGACAGGGGATACCAGCCCCAGCATTTT.

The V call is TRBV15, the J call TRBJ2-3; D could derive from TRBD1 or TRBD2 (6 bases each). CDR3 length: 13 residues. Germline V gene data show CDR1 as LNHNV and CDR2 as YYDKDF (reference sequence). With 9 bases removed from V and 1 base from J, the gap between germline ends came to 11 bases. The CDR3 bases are TGTGCCACGACCGGGGGCGGCACAGATACGCAGTATTTT. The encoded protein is CATTGGGTDTQYF.

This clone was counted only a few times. CDR3 residues: CASSPGQGWAEAFF. The CDR3 coding sequence is TGTGCCAGCAGCCCCGGACAGGGGTGGGCTGAAGCTTTCTTT. The chain carries TRBV14 and TRBJ1-1; 9 bases line up with TRBD1. The CDR3 length is 14 residues. With 4 bases clipped from V and 6 bases from J, the junction kept 6 bases outside the gene matches. Germline lookup yields CDR1 SGHDN and CDR2 FVKESK.

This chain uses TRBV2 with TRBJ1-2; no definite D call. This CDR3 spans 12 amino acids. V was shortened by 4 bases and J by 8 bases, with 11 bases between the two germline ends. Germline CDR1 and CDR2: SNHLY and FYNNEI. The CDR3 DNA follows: TGTGCCAGCAGTGGGCTAAAGGACGGCTACACCTTC. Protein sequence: CASSGLKDGYTF.

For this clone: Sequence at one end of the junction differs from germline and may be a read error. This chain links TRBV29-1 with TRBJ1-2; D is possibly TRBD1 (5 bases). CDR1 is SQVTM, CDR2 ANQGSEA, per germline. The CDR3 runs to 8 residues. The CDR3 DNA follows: TGCAGCGTCGGGGCCGACGCCTTC. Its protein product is CSVGADAF.

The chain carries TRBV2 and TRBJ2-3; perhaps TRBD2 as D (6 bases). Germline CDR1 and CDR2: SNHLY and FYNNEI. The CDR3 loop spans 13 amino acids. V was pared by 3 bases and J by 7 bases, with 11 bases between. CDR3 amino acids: CASSDALAYTQYF. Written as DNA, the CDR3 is TGTGCCAGCAGTGATGCCCTAGCGTATACGCAGTATTTT.

In DNA, the CDR3 is TGTGCCTGGATACCAACCGGGGGGAACTATGGCTACACCTTC. Its protein is CAWIPTGGNYGYTF. This chain uses TRBV30 with TRBJ1-2; D is possibly TRBD1 (5 bases). The length of the CDR3 is 14 residues. Germline V gene data show CDR1 as GTSNPN and CDR2 as SVGIG (reference sequence). V lost 4 bases, J lost 2 bases, and 14 bases lay in between.

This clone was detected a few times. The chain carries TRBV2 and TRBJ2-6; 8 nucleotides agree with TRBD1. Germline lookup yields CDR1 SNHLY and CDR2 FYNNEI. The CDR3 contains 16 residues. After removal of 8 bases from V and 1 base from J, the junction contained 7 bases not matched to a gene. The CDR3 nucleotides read TGTGCCAGCTCTTTTCACAGGGGGTCTGGGGCCAACGTCCTGACTTTC. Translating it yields CASSFHRGSGANVLTF.